This T cell receptor beta chain emerged from a study of T cell responses to AZD1222 COVID-19 vaccine. The assay was immunoSEQ multiplex PCR, and TCRdb's table has in-frame clones only and misses some. The table records roughly 150,000 clones, roughly 92% of them present only once. CDR1 is SGHNT, CDR2 YYREEE, per germline (reference sequence). The CDR3 runs to 12 residues. Trimming stripped 9 bases from V and 9 bases from J, with 18 bases between. Pooling was applied to second doses at about 4 or about 12 weeks. The count of this clone is one. The antigen is unknown. General study findings and limits: Targeting of unmutated variant regions was reportedly seen in nearly half of spike-specific TCRs. It was only after the peak T cell response that any repertoires were sampled.

This chain links TRBV5-4 with TRBJ1-2; no clear D. The sequence derives from an adult who received the AZD1222 COVID-19 vaccine. Sequencing was performed on peripheral blood, taken 28 days after the second AZD1222 dose. DNA of the CDR3: TGTGCCACCACTCTCAGCGACAACAGCTACACCTTC. This translates into CATTLSDNSYTF.